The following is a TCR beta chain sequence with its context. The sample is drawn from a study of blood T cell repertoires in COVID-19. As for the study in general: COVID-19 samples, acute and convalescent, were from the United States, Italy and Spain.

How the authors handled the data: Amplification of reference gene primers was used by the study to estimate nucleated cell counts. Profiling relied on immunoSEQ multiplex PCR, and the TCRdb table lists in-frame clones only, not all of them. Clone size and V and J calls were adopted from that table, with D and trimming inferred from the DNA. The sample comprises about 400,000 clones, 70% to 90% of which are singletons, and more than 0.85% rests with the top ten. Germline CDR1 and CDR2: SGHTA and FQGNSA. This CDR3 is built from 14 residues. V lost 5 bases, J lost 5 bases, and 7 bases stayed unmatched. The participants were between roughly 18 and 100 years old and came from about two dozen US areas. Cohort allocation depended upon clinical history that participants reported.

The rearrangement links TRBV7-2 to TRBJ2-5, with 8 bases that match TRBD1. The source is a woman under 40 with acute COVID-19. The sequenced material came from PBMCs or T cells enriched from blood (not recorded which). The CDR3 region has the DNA TGTGCCAGCAGCACACGGACAGGGACGGAGACCCAGTACTTC. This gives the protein CASSTRTGTETQYF.